A selection of T cell receptor beta chains follows, all from one sample in a study of T-cell memory formation after mild COVID-19. TCRdb processed the 5' RACE reads anew with MiXCR; each CDR3 protein has one entry. The table includes a few hundred thousand distinct CDR3 sequences, roughly 21% detected once. Sequencing was done on a sample of PBMCs or a T cell subset sorted from them (not recorded which). These receptors were obtained from an adult woman who had mild COVID-19 (a few samples of this study predate the infection). Cell type and time point are not known. CDR3s include the opening cysteine and the closing phenylalanine or tryptophan. A D gene is named only where the DNA matches it firmly. Clone size is shown for a subset of rows, as once, few, many or a class of expanded clone.

TRBV20-1	-	TRBJ1-6	-	CSARSRENSPLHF	TGCAGTGCTAGAAGCAGGGAGAATTCACCCCTCCACTTT
TRBV2	few	TRBJ1-1	TRBD1	CASSENGQGGDEAFF	TGTGCCAGCAGTGAAAACGGACAGGGGGGTGATGAAGCTTTCTTT
TRBV9	few	TRBJ2-5	TRBD2	CASSPMRTSEYQETQYF	TGTGCCAGCAGCCCTATGAGGACTAGCGAGTACCAAGAGACCCAGTACTTC
TRBV12-3/TRBV12-4	few	TRBJ1-1	TRBD1	CASSSGQGGNTEAFF	TGTGCCAGCAGTTCAGGACAGGGCGGAAACACTGAAGCTTTCTTT
TRBV7-6	-	TRBJ2-5	-	CASSLWPRRSLRQETQYF	TGTGCCAGCAGCTTATGGCCAAGAAGAAGTCTCCGACAAGAGACCCAGTACTTC
TRBV14	-	TRBJ1-5	-	CASSQGAGRQHF	TGTGCCAGCAGCCAAGGGGCTGGACGCCAGCATTTT
TRBV4-1	few	TRBJ2-1	TRBD1	CASSQETGGYYNEQFF	TGCGCCAGCAGCCAAGAGACAGGGGGTTACTACAATGAGCAGTTCTTC
TRBV5-1	few	TRBJ2-7	-	CASSEEGYEQYF	TGCGCCAGCAGCGAGGAGGGCTACGAGCAGTACTTC
TRBV12-3/TRBV12-4	few	TRBJ2-3	TRBD2	CASTRLAGTDTQYF	TGTGCCAGCACCCGACTAGCGGGCACAGATACGCAGTATTTT
TRBV7-2	-	TRBJ1-2	TRBD1	CASSSQGARGYTF	TGTGCCAGCAGCTCCCAGGGGGCGCGTGGCTACACCTTC
TRBV19	few	TRBJ2-1	-	CASSEGLGINEQFF	TGTGCCAGTAGTGAGGGACTGGGAATCAATGAGCAGTTCTTC
TRBV15	-	TRBJ2-1	-	CATSRGVNEQFF	TGTGCCACCAGCAGAGGTGTCAATGAGCAGTTCTTC
TRBV20-1	-	TRBJ1-5	TRBD1	CSVDRKGQPQHF	TGCAGTGTGGACAGGAAGGGGCAGCCCCAGCATTTT
TRBV3-1	-	TRBJ2-7	TRBD2	CASSPLAGSYEQYF	TGTGCCAGCAGCCCTCTAGCGGGGTCCTACGAGCAGTACTTC
TRBV23-1	few	TRBJ2-2	TRBD2	CASSHLGRESVGELFF	TGCGCCAGCAGTCACCTCGGGAGGGAGAGTGTCGGGGAGCTGTTTTTT
TRBV7-2	many	TRBJ2-3	-	CASSLQVSSTDTQYF	TGTGCCAGCAGCTTACAGGTTTCTAGCACAGATACGCAGTATTTT
TRBV6-5	few	TRBJ1-1	-	CASSYSPGARGAFF	TGTGCCAGCAGTTACTCACCAGGGGCGCGGGGAGCTTTCTTT
TRBV29-1	many	TRBJ2-7	-	CSVEGPGRRYEQYF	TGCAGCGTTGAAGGCCCCGGGAGAAGGTACGAGCAGTACTTC
TRBV10-3	-	TRBJ2-3	-	CAISDQQGTITDTDTQYF	TGTGCCATCAGTGATCAACAGGGAACAATAACCGACACAGATACGCAGTATTTT
TRBV6-2/TRBV6-3	-	TRBJ2-2	-	CASSRDYRTGELFF	TGTGCCAGCAGCCGCGACTACCGCACCGGGGAGCTGTTTTTT
TRBV6-6	-	TRBJ2-1	-	CASSNSGSYNEQFF	TGTGCCAGCAGTAATAGCGGCTCCTACAATGAGCAGTTCTTC